Each of the 23 T cell receptor beta chains below was sequenced from the same sample in a study of T cell changes during pregnancy in multiple sclerosis. Clones were read by immunoSEQ multiplex PCR, and TCRdb kept only the in-frame ones, dropping some. Counted here are 35,000 to 50,000 clones, roughly nine tenths occurring once; the ten biggest clones make up 0.95% to 1.5%. This material consisted of CD4+ T cells from peripheral blood mononuclear cells, taken after pregnancy. The receptors derive from a female donor with multiple sclerosis, enrolled in a pregnancy study.

The chain recombines TRBV9 with TRBJ2-5; D is uncertain. CDR1 is SGDLS and CDR2 is YYNGEE in the germline V gene. The V and J ends lost 0 bases and 2 bases respectively, with 8 bases between them. The CDR3 runs to 14 residues. CDR3 sequence reads: CASSVVATQETQYF. The CDR3 bases are TGTGCCAGCAGCGTAGTTGCGACTCAAGAGACCCAGTACTTC.

The CDR3 protein is CASSYVQSRGETQYF. Written as DNA, the CDR3 is TGTGCCAGCAGTTACGTGCAGTCAAGGGGGGAGACCCAGTACTTC. This rearrangement joins TRBV6-6 to TRBJ2-5, with D perhaps matching TRBD1 (6 bases). There are 15 residues in the CDR3. Germline V CDR1 and CDR2: MNHNY, SVGAGI (reference sequence). Trimming left V 2 bases short and J 5 bases short, with 15 bases between.

The chain is built from TRBV27 and TRBJ2-7; the match to TRBD2 covers 11 bases. The CDR3 consists of 16 residues. Germline V CDR1 and CDR2: MNHEY, SMNVEV (reference sequence). V was clipped by 5 bases and J by 3 bases; unmatched bases: 9. CDR3 region: CASSPRLTSGNYEQYF. Written as DNA, the CDR3 is TGTGCCAGCAGTCCCCGACTGACTAGCGGGAACTACGAGCAGTACTTC.

The rearrangement uses TRBV4-2 and TRBJ2-2; unclear D gene. Trimming shortened V by 3 bases and J by 6 bases, and 17 bases separated the two germline ends. From germline, CDR1 is LGHNA and CDR2 YNFKEQ. The CDR3 is 16 residues long. CDR3 DNA: TGTGCCAGCAGCCACCAGGCTACCTCCCTTCCCGGGGAGCTGTTTTTT. Its protein product is CASSHQATSLPGELFF.

This clone has just one count. Other DNA sequences in the sample encode the same CDR3. This chain connects TRBV30 to TRBJ2-3; tentatively, D is TRBD2 (6 bases). V lost 0 bases and J 2 bases, leaving 9 bases between the germline ends. Germline V CDR1 and CDR2: GTSNPN, SVGIG (reference sequence). This CDR3 has 14 residues. The chain's CDR3 is CAWSVGGSTDTQYF. The CDR3 DNA reads as TGTGCCTGGAGTGTGGGGGGTTCCACAGATACGCAGTATTTT.

The V and J genes are TRBV6-5 and TRBJ1-2; TRBD1 matches at 7 bases. Germline CDR1 MNHEY, CDR2 SVGAGI. The CDR3 sequence is 14 residues long. With 8 bases clipped from V and 4 bases from J, the junction kept 10 bases outside the gene matches. CDR3 loop: CASLSDSGGYGYTF. In nucleotides, the CDR3 is TGTGCCAGCCTGTCCGACTCAGGGGGCTATGGCTACACCTTC.

Only a few counts were recorded for this clone. The rearrangement uses TRBV7-6 and TRBJ1-1; 8 bases match TRBD1. Germline loops: CDR1 SGHVS, CDR2 FNYEAQ. J lost 7 bases, V lost 5 bases, and 12 bases had no gene match. CDR3 length: 15 amino acids. The CDR3 bases are TGTGCCAGCAGCGGCCAGGGGGCAAGGGGTAGTGAAGCTTTCTTT. Translated, it gives CASSGQGARGSEAFF.

The chain combines TRBV7-9 with TRBJ1-2; tentatively, D is TRBD1 (5 bases). Germline assignment: CDR1 SEHNR and CDR2 FQNEAQ (reference sequence). The V and J ends lost 8 bases and 4 bases respectively, with 23 bases between them. The CDR3 runs 16 residues. CDR3 nucleotide sequence: TGTGCCAGCTCCTCCGTCGCGGACATACCGATCTATGGCTACACCTTC. Translation: CASSSVADIPIYGYTF.

This sequence joins TRBV5-6 and TRBJ2-5; TRBD2 is a possible D gene (5 bases). Germline loops: CDR1 SGHDT, CDR2 YYEEEE. V was pared by 0 bases and J by 3 bases, with 6 bases between. CDR3 size: 13 residues. The CDR3 DNA follows: TGTGCCAGCAGCTTGGTCGGGGAAGAGACCCAGTACTTC. It translates to CASSLVGEETQYF.

This clone was observed a single time. CDR3: CASSLDRAGVSEQFF. For the CDR3, the DNA is TGTGCCAGCAGCTTAGATCGAGCGGGAGTGAGTGAGCAGTTCTTC. The chain couples TRBV7-7 to TRBJ2-1; 8 bases match TRBD2. The CDR3 totals 15 residues. Looked up from germline, CDR1 is SSHAT and CDR2 is FNYEAQ (reference sequence). J was trimmed by 9 bases and V by 1 base; bases with no gene match: 8.

The rearrangement links TRBV4-1 to TRBJ1-1; the D gene is possibly TRBD1 (6 bases). The CDR3 is made up of 16 amino acids. Per the germline V gene, CDR1 is MGHRA and CDR2 is YSYEKL. The ends were cut back, 0 bases at V and 1 base at J, with 12 bases in the middle. Here the CDR3 reads CASSQDQGLGNTEAFF. The CDR3 coding sequence is TGCGCCAGCAGCCAAGATCAGGGGCTTGGGAACACTGAAGCTTTCTTT.

The chain combines TRBV5-4 with TRBJ2-3; possible D gene TRBD1, 6 bases. The V and J ends lost 0 bases and 2 bases respectively, with 13 bases between them. The CDR3 is 16 residues long. From germline, CDR1 is SGHNT and CDR2 YYREEE (reference sequence). The CDR3 DNA sequence: TGTGCCAGCAGCTTGGGGGCGACAGGAACCACAGATACGCAGTATTTT. It yields the protein CASSLGATGTTDTQYF.

The chain joins TRBV7-8 to TRBJ1-5; 9 positions match TRBD1. Losses at the gene ends were 1 base for V and 4 bases for J; bases not matched to a gene: 2. The V gene's germline CDR1 is SGHVS and CDR2 FQNEAQ. The CDR3 is 15 residues long. CDR3 protein: CASSLDRGHNQPQHF. As DNA, the CDR3 is TGTGCCAGCAGCTTAGACAGGGGGCATAATCAGCCCCAGCATTTT.

The sample holds one count of this clone. This sequence joins TRBV5-1 and TRBJ2-3, with D perhaps TRBD1 (6 bases). V lost 0 bases, J lost 1 base, and 15 bases lay in between. Germline values: CDR1 SGHRS, CDR2 YFSETQ. The CDR3 length is 17 residues. The CDR3: CASSLDVSRTGTDTQYF. DNA of the CDR3: TGCGCCAGCAGCTTGGATGTGTCGCGGACAGGCACAGATACGCAGTATTTT.

This clone was recorded once. The chain carries TRBV7-3 and TRBJ2-3; 10 positions agree with TRBD2. Germline values: CDR1 SGHTA, CDR2 FQGTGA. The CDR3 runs to 16 residues. V shed 5 bases and J 2 bases; nucleotides not matched to a gene: 7. The chain's CDR3 is CASSTRLAGVTDTQYF. Here the CDR3 DNA reads TGTGCCAGCAGCACCCGACTAGCGGGTGTCACAGATACGCAGTATTTT.

The rearrangement uses TRBV5-1 and TRBJ2-5; 8 positions match TRBD1. The CDR3 length is 17 residues. Germline loops: CDR1 SGHRS, CDR2 YFSETQ. V lost 5 bases to trimming and J lost 4 bases; unmatched junction nucleotides: 16. In DNA form, the CDR3 reads TGCGCCAGCAGTTATTTACTTACAGGGGGAAGAGGAGAGACCCAGTACTTC. It yields the protein CASSYLLTGGRGETQYF.

This clone was seen a few times. This chain joins TRBV5-1 and TRBJ1-1; TRBD1 matches at 7 bases. The germline V gene has CDR1 SGHRS and CDR2 YFSETQ. The CDR3 runs 16 residues. V lost 0 bases and J lost 1; bases outside the gene matches: 6. CDR3: CASSLETGRKNTEAFF. CDR3 nucleotide sequence: TGCGCCAGCAGCTTGGAGACAGGGCGCAAGAACACTGAAGCTTTCTTT.

The V call is TRBV27, the J call TRBJ2-5; 9 nucleotides match TRBD1. Germline V CDR1 and CDR2: MNHEY, SMNVEV (reference sequence). This CDR3 comprises 16 residues. V trimming: 5 bases; J trimming: 4 bases; junction bases outside the gene matches: 11. CDR3 protein: CASSIPRDRAGETQYF. CDR3 coding DNA: TGTGCCAGCAGTATACCCCGGGACAGGGCCGGAGAGACCCAGTACTTC.

This chain links TRBV7-9 with TRBJ2-7; tentatively, D is TRBD1 (6 bases). The V and J ends lost 5 bases and 0 bases respectively, with 20 bases between them. Germline V gene sequence: CDR1 SEHNR, CDR2 FQNEAQ (reference sequence). There are 17 residues in the CDR3. The DNA of the CDR3 is TGTGCCAGCAGCCTCAGGGGTCCGGGGCAGAGCTCCTACGAGCAGTACTTC. It encodes CASSLRGPGQSSYEQYF.

The rearrangement joins TRBV19 to TRBJ1-5, with a possible D match to TRBD1 (5 bases). Germline V gene data show CDR1 as LNHDA and CDR2 as SQIVND (reference sequence). The ends were cut back, 1 base at V and 9 bases at J, with 7 bases in the middle. The CDR3 has 12 amino acids. The CDR3 loop is CASSIVGGPQHF. The CDR3 DNA reads as TGTGCCAGTAGTATAGTGGGGGGGCCCCAGCATTTT. The full variable domain, in which reference TRBV19 and TRBJ1-5 provide the parts outside the CDR3, is DGGITQSPKYLFRKEGQNVTLSCEQNLNHDAMYWYRQDPGQGLRLIYYSQIVNDFQKGDIAEGYSVSREKKESFPLTVTSAQKNPTAFYLCASSIVGGPQHFGDGTRLSIL.

This rearrangement joins TRBV9 to TRBJ2-7; D might be TRBD2 (6 bases). This CDR3 spans 19 amino acids. Germline values: CDR1 SGDLS, CDR2 YYNGEE. V lost 0 bases to trimming and J lost 2 bases, with 24 bases between them. CDR3 DNA: TGTGCCAGCAGCGTAGGCATTTCGTCTAGCGTAGATCTGACCTACGAGCAGTACTTC. It translates to CASSVGISSSVDLTYEQYF.

J is TRBJ1-4 and V is TRBV7-9; D unclear. Between the trimmed V and J ends, which lost 5 bases and 2 bases, there was a span of 18 bases. In germline, CDR1 is SEHNR, CDR2 FQNEAQ (reference sequence). The CDR3 loop spans 17 amino acids. The CDR3 DNA is TGTGCCAGCAGCCTCAAGGACTTTAGGGTGACTAATGAAAAACTGTTTTTT. Translated, it gives CASSLKDFRVTNEKLFF.

This chain uses TRBV7-3 with TRBJ2-1, with TRBD2 matching 9 bases. The germline V gene has CDR1 SGHTA and CDR2 FQGTGA. V shed 2 bases and J 2 bases; nucleotides not matched to a gene: 1. The CDR3 has 15 residues. Written as DNA, the CDR3 is TGTGCCAGCAGCTTAGTAGCGGGAGCCTACAATGAGCAGTTCTTC. Translating gives CASSLVAGAYNEQFF. Combining the CDR3 with reference TRBV7-3 and TRBJ2-1 gives the whole variable domain GAGVSQTPSNKVTEKGKYVELRCDPISGHTALYWYRQSLGQGPEFLIYFQGTGAADDSGLPNDRFFAVRPEGSVSTLKIQRTERGDSAVYLCASSLVAGAYNEQFFGPGTRLTVL.